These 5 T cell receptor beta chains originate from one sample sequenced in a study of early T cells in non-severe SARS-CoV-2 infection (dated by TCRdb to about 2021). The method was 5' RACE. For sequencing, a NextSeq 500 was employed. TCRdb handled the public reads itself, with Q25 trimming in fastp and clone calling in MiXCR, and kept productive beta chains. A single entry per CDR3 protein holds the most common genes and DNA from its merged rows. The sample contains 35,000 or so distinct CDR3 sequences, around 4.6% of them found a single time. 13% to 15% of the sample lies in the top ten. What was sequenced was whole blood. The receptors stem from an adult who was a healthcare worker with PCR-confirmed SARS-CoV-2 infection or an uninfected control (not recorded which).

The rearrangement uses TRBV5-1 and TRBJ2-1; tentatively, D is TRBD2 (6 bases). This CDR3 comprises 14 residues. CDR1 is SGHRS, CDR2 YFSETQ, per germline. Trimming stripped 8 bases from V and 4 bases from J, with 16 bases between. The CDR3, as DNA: TGCGCCAGTTCCGGGACTTCGAAATACAATGAGCAGTTCTTC. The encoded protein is CASSGTSKYNEQFF. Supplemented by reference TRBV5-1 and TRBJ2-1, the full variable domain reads KAGVTQTPRYLIKTRGQQVTLSCSPISGHRSVSWYQQTPGQGLQFLFEYFSETQRNKGNFPGRFSGRQFSNSRSEMNVSTLELGDSALYLCASSGTSKYNEQFFGPGTRLTVL.

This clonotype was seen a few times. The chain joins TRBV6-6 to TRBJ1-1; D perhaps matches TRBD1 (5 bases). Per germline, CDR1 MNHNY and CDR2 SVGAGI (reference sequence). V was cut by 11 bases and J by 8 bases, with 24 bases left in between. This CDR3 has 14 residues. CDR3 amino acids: CAVGAEAGRWEAFF. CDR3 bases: TGTGCCGTCGGAGCAGAGGCGGGGCGTTGGGAAGCTTTCTTT.

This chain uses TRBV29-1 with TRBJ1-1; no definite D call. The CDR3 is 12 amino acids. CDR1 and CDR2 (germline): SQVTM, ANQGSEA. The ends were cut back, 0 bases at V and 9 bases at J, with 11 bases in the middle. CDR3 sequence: CSVEDWRGKAFF. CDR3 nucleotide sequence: TGCAGCGTTGAAGATTGGAGAGGGAAAGCTTTCTTT.

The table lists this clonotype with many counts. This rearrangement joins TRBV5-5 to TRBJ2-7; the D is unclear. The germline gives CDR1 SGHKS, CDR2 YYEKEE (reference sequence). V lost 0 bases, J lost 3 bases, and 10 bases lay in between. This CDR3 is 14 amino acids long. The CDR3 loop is CASSLGSVNYEQYF. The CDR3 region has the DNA TGTGCCAGCAGCTTGGGTTCTGTCAACTACGAGCAGTACTTC.

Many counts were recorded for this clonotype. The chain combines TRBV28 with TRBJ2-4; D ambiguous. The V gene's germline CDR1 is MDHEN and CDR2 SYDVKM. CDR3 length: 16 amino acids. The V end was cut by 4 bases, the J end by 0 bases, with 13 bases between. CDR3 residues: CASSSDPVLAKNIQYF. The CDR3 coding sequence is TGTGCCAGCAGTTCCGATCCTGTCCTAGCCAAAAACATTCAGTACTTC.